The clone carrying this T cell receptor (beta chain) has just one count. Its antigen is unknown. CDR3 size: 15 residues. V was cut by 4 bases and J by 3 bases, with 16 bases left in between. CDR1 MDHEN and CDR2 SYDVKM come from the germline V gene. RNA was extracted with the RNeasy kit, and a quantity of about 0.5 to 1 ug was reverse transcribed using random hexamers. Amplification of TCR beta CDR3 used immunoSEQ multiplex PCR across 54 Vbeta and 13 Jbeta. MiXCR, applied by TCRdb to the immunoSEQ multiplex PCR reads, yields one record per CDR3 protein. The table has over 350,000 distinct CDR3 sequences, around 85% seen once. CD8+ and CD4+ T cells taken from blood had their TCR beta sequenced. TEMRA cells underwent FACS enrichment and CD8+ and CD4+ T cells underwent negative isolation. These data come from a study of CD8 T cells in Susac syndrome. Findings and limits, study-wide: By the study's own acknowledgment, its TCR sequencing and HLA analysis included relatively few individuals.

The sample was CD8+ T cells from PBMCs. This chain links TRBV28 with TRBJ2-7; either TRBD1 or TRBD2 may supply D (5 bases each). The receptor's source is a human donor with multiple sclerosis. CDR3 residues: CASSSRRDGLYEQYF. Written as DNA, the CDR3 is TGTGCCAGCAGTTCCCGCCGGGACGGACTCTACGAGCAGTACTTC. The whole variable domain, filled in from reference TRBV28 and TRBJ2-7, reads DVKVTQSSRYLVKRTGEKVFLECVQDMDHENMFWYRQDPGLGLRLIYFSYDVKMKEKGDIPEGYSVSREKKERFSLILESASTNQTSMYLCASSSRRDGLYEQYFGPGTRLTVT.